This is a list of T cell receptor beta chains from one sample in a study of T cell responses to AZD1222 COVID-19 vaccine. Generated by immunoSEQ multiplex PCR, the TCRdb table keeps only in-frame clones and is missing some. The repertoire holds approximately 160,000 clones, about 92% seen once, with roughly 0.9% in the top ten. The material sequenced was peripheral blood, taken on day 0 of AZD1222 vaccination. Receptors originate from an adult in good health. The CDR3 runs from the conserved cysteine through the conserved F or W. Each record gives: V gene, D gene, J gene, clone size, CDR3 protein, CDR3 DNA. A D gene is named only where the DNA matches it firmly. Part of the rows lack a size; the others show once, few, many or a class for expanded clones.

>TRBV2|NA|TRBJ1-2|NA
CASSLGTVNYGYTF
TGTGCCAGCAGTCTCGGGACCGTTAACTATGGCTACACCTTC
>TRBV7-9|NA|TRBJ2-1|NA
CASSRRGWEEQFF
TGTGCCAGCAGCCGAAGGGGGTGGGAAGAGCAGTTCTTC
>TRBV6-1|NA|TRBJ2-5|NA
CASSEEIVEETQYF
TGTGCCAGCAGTGAAGAGATAGTGGAAGAGACCCAGTACTTC
>TRBV30|TRBD1|TRBJ1-1|NA
CAWNVKPGQWNTEAFF
TGTGCCTGGAACGTGAAACCGGGACAGTGGAACACTGAAGCTTTCTTT
>TRBV27|NA|TRBJ1-2|NA
CASRSFTGPGVGGYTF
TGTGCCAGCAGGTCCTTTACAGGGCCCGGGGTCGGGGGCTACACCTTC
>TRBV6-5|TRBD1|TRBJ1-1|NA
CASSFRTGKNTEAFF
TGTGCCAGCAGTTTTCGGACAGGGAAGAACACTGAAGCTTTCTTT
>TRBV20-1|NA|TRBJ1-1|NA
CSPSREPEAFF
TGCAGTCCCTCGCGGGAACCTGAAGCTTTCTTT
>TRBV7-9|NA|TRBJ2-7|NA
CASSLGRYEQYF
TGTGCCAGCAGCTTAGGCCGTTACGAGCAGTACTTC
>TRBV30|NA|TRBJ1-5|NA
CAWSVNRNQPQHF
TGTGCCTGGAGTGTAAATAGAAATCAGCCCCAGCATTTT
>TRBV25-1|NA|TRBJ2-2|NA
CASSEYTGELFF
TGTGCCAGCAGTGAATATACCGGGGAGCTGTTTTTT
>TRBV28|NA|TRBJ1-3|NA
CASSGEAIYF
TGTGCCAGCAGTGGGGAGGCCATATATTTT
>TRBV10-3|TRBD1|TRBJ2-2|NA
CAFPDRDGGELFF
TGTGCCTTTCCGGACAGGGACGGCGGGGAGCTGTTTTTT
>TRBV7-9|NA|TRBJ1-6|NA
CAITGLYETLHF
TGTGCCATTACAGGGTTGTATGAGACACTCCACTTT
>TRBV4-3|TRBD1|TRBJ1-4|NA
CASSHRTGFNEKLFF
TGCGCCAGCAGCCATAGGACAGGGTTTAATGAAAAACTGTTTTTT
>TRBV4-3|TRBD2|TRBJ2-3|once
CASSPQTSGGADTQYF
TGCGCCAGCAGCCCCCAGACTAGCGGGGGGGCCGATACGCAGTATTTT
>TRBV6-1|NA|TRBJ2-3|NA
CASSARQPNFGDTQYF
TGTGCCAGCAGTGCTAGACAGCCTAATTTTGGAGATACGCAGTATTTT
>TRBV9|NA|TRBJ1-4|NA
CASSPRTNEKLFF
TGTGCCAGCAGCCCCCGAACTAATGAAAAACTGTTTTTT
>TRBV5-1|TRBD2|TRBJ2-1|NA
CASSSLAGPYNEQFF
TGCGCCAGCAGCTCTCTAGCGGGCCCCTACAATGAGCAGTTCTTC
>TRBV4-2|NA|TRBJ1-5|NA
CASSQVSGSVSNQPQHF
TGTGCCAGCAGCCAAGTATCAGGATCGGTTAGCAATCAGCCCCAGCATTTT
>TRBV5-1|TRBD1|TRBJ1-1|NA
CASSLDRGGTEAFF
TGCGCCAGCAGCTTGGACAGGGGTGGCACTGAAGCTTTCTTT
>TRBV11-2|TRBD1|TRBJ2-2|once
CASSLRQGVTGELFF
TGTGCCAGCAGCTTGCGACAGGGGGTCACCGGGGAGCTGTTTTTT
>TRBV6-5|NA|TRBJ2-3|NA
CASSYSQGTPTDTQYF
TGTGCCAGCAGTTACTCACAGGGAACACCTACAGATACGCAGTATTTT